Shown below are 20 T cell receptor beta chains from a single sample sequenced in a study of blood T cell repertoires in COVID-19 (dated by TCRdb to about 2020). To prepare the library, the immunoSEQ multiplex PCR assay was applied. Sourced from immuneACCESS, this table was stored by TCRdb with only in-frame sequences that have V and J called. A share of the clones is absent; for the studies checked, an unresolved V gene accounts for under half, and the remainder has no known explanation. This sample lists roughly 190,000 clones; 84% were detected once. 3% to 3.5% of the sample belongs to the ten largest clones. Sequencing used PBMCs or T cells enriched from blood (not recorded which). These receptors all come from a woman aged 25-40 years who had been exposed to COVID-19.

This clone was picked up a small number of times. The CDR3 loop is CASSSPGQGAYEQYF. The CDR3, as DNA: TGCGCCAGCAGCTCCCCGGGACAGGGGGCGTACGAGCAGTACTTC. This chain connects TRBV5-1 to TRBJ2-7; 12 bases agree with TRBD1. The J segment lost 4 bases and the V segment lost 3 bases, leaving 5 bases of the junction unmatched. CDR3 size: 15 residues. Germline CDR1 SGHRS, CDR2 YFSETQ.

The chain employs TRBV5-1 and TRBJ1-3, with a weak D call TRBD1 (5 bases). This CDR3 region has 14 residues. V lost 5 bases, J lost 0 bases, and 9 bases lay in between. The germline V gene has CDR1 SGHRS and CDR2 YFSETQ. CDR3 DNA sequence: TGCGCCAGCAGTTTCGACAGCTCTGGAAACACCATATATTTT. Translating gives CASSFDSSGNTIYF.

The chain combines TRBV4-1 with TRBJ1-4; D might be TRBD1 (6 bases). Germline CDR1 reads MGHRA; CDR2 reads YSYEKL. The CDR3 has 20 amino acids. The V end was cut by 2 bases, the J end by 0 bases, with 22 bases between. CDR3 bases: TGCGCCAGCAGCCAACGCATATTCAGGGGAAAGGATGCAACTAATGAAAAACTGTTTTTT. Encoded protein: CASSQRIFRGKDATNEKLFF.

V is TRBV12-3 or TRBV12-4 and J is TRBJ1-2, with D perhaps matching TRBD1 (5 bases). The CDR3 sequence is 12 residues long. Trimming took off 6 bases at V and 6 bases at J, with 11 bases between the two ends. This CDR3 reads CASRGGKDGYTF. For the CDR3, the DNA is TGTGCCAGCAGGGGGGGGAAGGATGGCTACACCTTC.

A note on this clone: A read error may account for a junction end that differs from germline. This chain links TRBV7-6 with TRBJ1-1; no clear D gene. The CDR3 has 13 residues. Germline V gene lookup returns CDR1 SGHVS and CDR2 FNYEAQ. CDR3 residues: CTSSASTHTEAFF. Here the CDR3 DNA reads TGTACCAGCAGCGCGTCCACGCATACTGAAGCTTTCTTT.

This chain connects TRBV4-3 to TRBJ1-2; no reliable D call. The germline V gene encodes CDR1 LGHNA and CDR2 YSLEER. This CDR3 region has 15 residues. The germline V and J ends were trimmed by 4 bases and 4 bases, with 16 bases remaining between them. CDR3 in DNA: TGCGCCAGCAGCCGCCAAAGGTCGGGAGGCTATGGCTACACCTTC. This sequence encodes CASSRQRSGGYGYTF.

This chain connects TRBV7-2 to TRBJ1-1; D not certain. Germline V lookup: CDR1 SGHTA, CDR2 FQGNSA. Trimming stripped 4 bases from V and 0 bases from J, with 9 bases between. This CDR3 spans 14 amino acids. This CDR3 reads CASSWEGLNTEAFF. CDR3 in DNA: TGTGCCAGCAGCTGGGAGGGTCTGAACACTGAAGCTTTCTTT.

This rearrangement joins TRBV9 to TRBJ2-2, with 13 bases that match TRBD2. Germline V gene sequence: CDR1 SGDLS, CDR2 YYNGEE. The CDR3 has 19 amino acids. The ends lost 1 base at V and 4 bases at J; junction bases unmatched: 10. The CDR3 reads CASSVLPLAGGPFTGELFF. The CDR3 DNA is TGTGCCAGCAGCGTACTTCCACTAGCGGGGGGGCCTTTCACCGGGGAGCTGTTTTTT. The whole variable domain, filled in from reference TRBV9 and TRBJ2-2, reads DSGVTQTPKHLITATGQRVTLRCSPRSGDLSVYWYQQSLDQGLQFLIQYYNGEERAKGNILERFSAQQFPDLHSELNLSSLELGDSALYFCASSVLPLAGGPFTGELFFGEGSRLTVL.

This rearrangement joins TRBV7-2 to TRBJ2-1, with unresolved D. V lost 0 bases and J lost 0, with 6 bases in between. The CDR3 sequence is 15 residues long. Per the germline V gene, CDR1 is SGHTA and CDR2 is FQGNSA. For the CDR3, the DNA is TGTGCCAGCAGCTTAGCACGGAGCTCCTACAATGAGCAGTTCTTC. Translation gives CASSLARSSYNEQFF.

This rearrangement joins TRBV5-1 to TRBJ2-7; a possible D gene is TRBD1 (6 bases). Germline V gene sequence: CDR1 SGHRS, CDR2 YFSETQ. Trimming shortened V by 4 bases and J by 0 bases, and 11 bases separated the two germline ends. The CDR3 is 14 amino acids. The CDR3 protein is CASSPGTTSYEQYF. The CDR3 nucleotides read TGCGCCAGCAGCCCTGGGACAACCTCCTACGAGCAGTACTTC.

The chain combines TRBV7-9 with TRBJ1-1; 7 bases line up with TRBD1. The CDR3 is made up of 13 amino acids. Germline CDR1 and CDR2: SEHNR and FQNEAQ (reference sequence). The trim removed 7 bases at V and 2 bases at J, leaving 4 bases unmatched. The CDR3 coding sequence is TGTGCCAGCATCCACAGGGGAAACACTGAAGCTTTCTTT. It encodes CASIHRGNTEAFF.

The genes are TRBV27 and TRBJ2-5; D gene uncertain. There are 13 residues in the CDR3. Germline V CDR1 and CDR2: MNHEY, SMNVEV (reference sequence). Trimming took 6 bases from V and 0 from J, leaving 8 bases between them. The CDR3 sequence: CASSRLNQETQYF. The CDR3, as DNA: TGTGCCAGCAGCCGACTGAACCAAGAGACCCAGTACTTC.

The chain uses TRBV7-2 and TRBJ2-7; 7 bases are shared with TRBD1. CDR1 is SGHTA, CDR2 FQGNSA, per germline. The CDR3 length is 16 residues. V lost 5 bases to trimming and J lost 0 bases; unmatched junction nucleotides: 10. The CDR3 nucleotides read TGTGCCAGCAGCCTGGCCCCGGGACAGCTCTCCTACGAGCAGTACTTC. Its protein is CASSLAPGQLSYEQYF.

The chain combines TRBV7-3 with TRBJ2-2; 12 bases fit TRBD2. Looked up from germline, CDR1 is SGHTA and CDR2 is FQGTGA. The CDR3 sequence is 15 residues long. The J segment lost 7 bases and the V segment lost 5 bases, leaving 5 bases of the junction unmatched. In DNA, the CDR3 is TGTGCCAGCAGCCCGACTAGCGGGGGAGGCGGGGAGCTGTTTTTT. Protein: CASSPTSGGGGELFF. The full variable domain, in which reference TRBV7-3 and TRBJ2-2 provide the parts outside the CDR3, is GAGVSQTPSNKVTEKGKYVELRCDPISGHTALYWYRQSLGQGPEFLIYFQGTGAADDSGLPNDRFFAVRPEGSVSTLKIQRTERGDSAVYLCASSPTSGGGGELFFGEGSRLTVL.

CDR3 loop: CASTFRDNGYTF. As DNA, the CDR3 is TGTGCCTCCACGTTCCGGGACAATGGCTACACCTTC. The chain joins TRBV30 to TRBJ1-2, with TRBD1 as a possible D gene (6 bases). The V gene lost 7 bases and the J gene lost 6 bases, with 15 bases spanning the gap. The length of the CDR3 is 12 residues. From germline, CDR1 is GTSNPN and CDR2 SVGIG (reference sequence).

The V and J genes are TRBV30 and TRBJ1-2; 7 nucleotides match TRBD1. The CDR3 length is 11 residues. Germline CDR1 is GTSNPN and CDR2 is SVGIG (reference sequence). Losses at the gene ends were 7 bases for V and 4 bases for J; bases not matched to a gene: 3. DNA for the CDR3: TGTGCCTACTGGACAGGCTATGGCTACACCTTC. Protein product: CAYWTGYGYTF.

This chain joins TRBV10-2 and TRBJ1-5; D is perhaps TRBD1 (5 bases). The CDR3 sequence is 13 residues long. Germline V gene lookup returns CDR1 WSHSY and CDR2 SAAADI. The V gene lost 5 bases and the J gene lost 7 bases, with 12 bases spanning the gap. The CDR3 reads CASSSRDRQPQHF. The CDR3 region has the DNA TGCGCCAGCAGTTCCAGGGATCGGCAGCCCCAGCATTTT.

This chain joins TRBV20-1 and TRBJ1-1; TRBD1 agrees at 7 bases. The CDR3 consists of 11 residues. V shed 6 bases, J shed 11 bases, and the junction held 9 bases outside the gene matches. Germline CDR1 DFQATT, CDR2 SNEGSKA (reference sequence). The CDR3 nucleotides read TGCAGTGCCCTAGGGGGCTGGATGGCTTTCTTT. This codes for CSALGGWMAFF.

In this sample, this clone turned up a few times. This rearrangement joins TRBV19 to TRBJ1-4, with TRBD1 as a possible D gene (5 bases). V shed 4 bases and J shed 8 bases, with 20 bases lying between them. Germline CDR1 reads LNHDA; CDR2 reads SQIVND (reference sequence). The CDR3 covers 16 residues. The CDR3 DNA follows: TGTGCCAGTAGTAGCCCCGAAGTAGGGGCTCGGGAAAAACTGTTTTTT. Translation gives CASSSPEVGAREKLFF.

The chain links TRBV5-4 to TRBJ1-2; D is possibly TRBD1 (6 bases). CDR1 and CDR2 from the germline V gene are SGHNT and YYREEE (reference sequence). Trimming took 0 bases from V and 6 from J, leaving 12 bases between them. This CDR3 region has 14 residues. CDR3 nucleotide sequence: TGTGCCAGCAGCTTGGGGGCAGGGGACCATGGCTACACCTTC. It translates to CASSLGAGDHGYTF.